This TCR beta chain was retrieved from a study of blood T cells in healthy people across ages. Study-level results: The recorded TCR beta diversity per million T cells decreased in a roughly linear manner with age.

The CDR3 spans 14 residues. The germline V gene encodes CDR1 MDHEN and CDR2 SYDVKM. Trimming left V 4 bases short and J 4 bases short, with 13 bases between. The use of a sample-barcoded 5' primer and a J-beta primer mix characterized a second PCR of about 7 to 12 cycles. A tag from a template-switch adaptor with 12 random nucleotides marked each cDNA molecule. TCRdb called the 5' RACE reads again in MiXCR, with one record for every CDR3 protein. The profile shows about 970,000 distinct CDR3 sequences, 51% of them singletons. For this clonotype: What it binds is not known.

Sequencing was done on a sample of blood. The V gene is TRBV28, the J gene TRBJ2-5, with a tentative D call TRBD1 (6 bases). The receptor's source is a woman in her sixties or seventies in good health. In DNA form, the CDR3 reads TGTGCCAGCAGTTCCTATGGGGGCCGAGAGACCCAGTACTTC. Protein: CASSSYGGRETQYF.